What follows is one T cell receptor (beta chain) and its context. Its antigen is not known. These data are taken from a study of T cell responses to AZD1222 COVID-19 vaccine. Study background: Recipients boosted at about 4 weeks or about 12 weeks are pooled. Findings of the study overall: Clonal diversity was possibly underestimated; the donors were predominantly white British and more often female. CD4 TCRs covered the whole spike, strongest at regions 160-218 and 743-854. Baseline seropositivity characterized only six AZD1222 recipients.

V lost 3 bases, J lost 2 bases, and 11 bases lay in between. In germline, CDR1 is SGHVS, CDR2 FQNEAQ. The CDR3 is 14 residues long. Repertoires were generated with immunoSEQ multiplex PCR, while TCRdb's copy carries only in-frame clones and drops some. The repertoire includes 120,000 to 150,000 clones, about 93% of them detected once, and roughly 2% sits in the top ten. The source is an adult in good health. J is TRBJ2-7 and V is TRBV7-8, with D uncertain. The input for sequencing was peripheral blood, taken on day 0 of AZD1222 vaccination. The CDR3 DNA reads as TGTGCCAGCAGCTTTCGTTCGAGAACCTACGAGCAGTACTTC. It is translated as CASSFRSRTYEQYF.